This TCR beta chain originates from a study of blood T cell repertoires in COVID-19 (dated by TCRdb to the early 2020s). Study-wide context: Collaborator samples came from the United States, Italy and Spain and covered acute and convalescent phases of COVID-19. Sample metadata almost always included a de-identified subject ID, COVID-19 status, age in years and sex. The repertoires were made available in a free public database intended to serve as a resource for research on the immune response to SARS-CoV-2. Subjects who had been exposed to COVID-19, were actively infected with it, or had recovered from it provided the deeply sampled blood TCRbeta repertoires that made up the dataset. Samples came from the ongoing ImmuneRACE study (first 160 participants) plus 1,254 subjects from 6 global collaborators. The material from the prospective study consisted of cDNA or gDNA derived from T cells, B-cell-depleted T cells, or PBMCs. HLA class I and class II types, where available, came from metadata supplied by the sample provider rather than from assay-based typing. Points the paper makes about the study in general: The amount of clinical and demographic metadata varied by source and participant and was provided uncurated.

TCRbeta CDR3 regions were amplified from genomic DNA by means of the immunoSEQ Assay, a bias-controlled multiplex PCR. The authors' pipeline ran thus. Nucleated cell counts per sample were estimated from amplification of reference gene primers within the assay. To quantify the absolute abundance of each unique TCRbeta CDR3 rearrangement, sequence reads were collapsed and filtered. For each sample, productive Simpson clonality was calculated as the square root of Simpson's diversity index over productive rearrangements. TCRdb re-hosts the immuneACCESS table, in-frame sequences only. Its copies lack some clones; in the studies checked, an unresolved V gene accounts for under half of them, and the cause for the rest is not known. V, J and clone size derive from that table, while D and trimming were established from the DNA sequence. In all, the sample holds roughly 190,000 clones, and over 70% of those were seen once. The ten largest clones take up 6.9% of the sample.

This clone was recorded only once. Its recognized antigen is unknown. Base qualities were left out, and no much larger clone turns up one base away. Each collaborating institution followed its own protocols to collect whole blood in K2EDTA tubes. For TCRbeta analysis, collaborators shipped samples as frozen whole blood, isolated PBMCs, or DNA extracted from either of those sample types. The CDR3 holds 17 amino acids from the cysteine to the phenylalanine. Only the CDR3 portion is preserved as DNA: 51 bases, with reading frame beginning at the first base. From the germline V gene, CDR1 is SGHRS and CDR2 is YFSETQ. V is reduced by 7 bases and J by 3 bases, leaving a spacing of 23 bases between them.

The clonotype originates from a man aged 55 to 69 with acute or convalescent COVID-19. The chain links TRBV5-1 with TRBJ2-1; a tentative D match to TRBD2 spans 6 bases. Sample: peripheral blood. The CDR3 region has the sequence CASSLEGSRRDYNEQFF. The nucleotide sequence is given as TGCGCCAGCTCCCTGGAGGGTAGCCGGAGGGACTACAATGAGCAGTTCTTC.